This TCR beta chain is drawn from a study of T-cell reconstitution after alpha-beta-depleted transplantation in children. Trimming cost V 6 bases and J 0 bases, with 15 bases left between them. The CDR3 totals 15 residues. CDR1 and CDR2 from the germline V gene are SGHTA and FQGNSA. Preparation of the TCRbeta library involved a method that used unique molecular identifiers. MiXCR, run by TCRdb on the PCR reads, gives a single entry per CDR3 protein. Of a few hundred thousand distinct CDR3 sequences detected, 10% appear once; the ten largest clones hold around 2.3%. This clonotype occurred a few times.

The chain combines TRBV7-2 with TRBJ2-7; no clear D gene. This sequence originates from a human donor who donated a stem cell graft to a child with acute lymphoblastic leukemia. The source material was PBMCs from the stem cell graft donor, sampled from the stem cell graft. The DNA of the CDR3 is TGTGCCAGCAGTTTCCGCCCGCAACCCTCCTACGAGCAGTACTTC. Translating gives CASSFRPQPSYEQYF. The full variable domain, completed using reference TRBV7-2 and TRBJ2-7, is GAGVSQSPSNKVTEKGKDVELRCDPISGHTALYWYRQSLGQGLEFLIYFQGNSAPDKSGLPSDRFSAERTGGSVSTLTIQRTQQEDSAVYLCASSFRPQPSYEQYFGPGTRLTVT.